The 2 T cell receptor beta chains below were found in one sample sequenced in a study of radiotherapy plus CTLA-4 blockade in lung cancer. Libraries were prepared by immunoSEQ multiplex PCR; TCRdb keeps only in-frame clonotypes and omits some of them. This table holds some 66,000 clones, about four fifths found once. Sequencing was performed on peripheral blood, taken from a patient treated with radiotherapy plus ipilimumab. Source of these receptors: a human donor with non-small cell lung cancer who had a partial response to radiotherapy plus ipilimumab.

This rearrangement joins TRBV5-1 to TRBJ2-3; the D gene is possibly TRBD2 (5 bases). Per the germline V gene, CDR1 is SGHRS and CDR2 is YFSETQ. Between the trimmed V and J ends, which lost 1 base and 2 bases, there was a span of 14 bases. This CDR3 region has 16 residues. The CDR3 nucleotides are TGCGCCAGCAGCTTGAATTCTCGGACTTCCACAGATACGCAGTATTTT. Protein sequence: CASSLNSRTSTDTQYF.

This clone was seen a single time. The rearrangement joins TRBV9 to TRBJ1-6, with D perhaps matching TRBD1 (6 bases). Trimming took off 4 bases at V and 0 bases at J, with 20 bases between the two ends. CDR1 is SGDLS, CDR2 YYNGEE, per germline. There are 19 residues in the CDR3. CDR3 sequence reads: CASSPLDRQPSSYNSPLHF. CDR3 DNA sequence: TGTGCCAGCAGCCCTTTGGACAGACAACCCAGCTCCTATAATTCACCCCTCCACTTT. Supplemented by reference TRBV9 and TRBJ1-6, the full variable domain reads DSGVTQTPKHLITATGQRVTLRCSPRSGDLSVYWYQQSLDQGLQFLIQYYNGEERAKGNILERFSAQQFPDLHSELNLSSLELGDSALYFCASSPLDRQPSSYNSPLHFGNGTRLTVT.